This T cell receptor beta chain originates from a study of CD8+CD57+ T cells in acquired aplastic anemia. The CDR3 has 14 residues. V lost 3 bases and J lost 5; bases outside the gene matches: 7. Germline CDR1 and CDR2: SGHTA and FQGNSA. As concerns this clonotype: The antigen is unknown.

Profiling that covered TCR beta VDJ and CDR3 relied on genomic DNA as its template. TCRdb re-called the reads through MiXCR, storing one row per CDR3 protein. The sample has fewer than 200,000 distinct CDR3 sequences; about two thirds are singletons. Whoever was chosen for sequencing had shown CD8+CD57+ cell expansion by flow cytometry. Study results and caveats: The number of CD8+ CDR3 sequences shared by patients and controls was twenty-nine. The CD8+ Simpson's diversity of patients and controls was not significantly different.

The genes are TRBV7-2 and TRBJ2-7; TRBD2 matches at 7 bases. The origin of this receptor is a human donor with aplastic anemia. Specimen: sorted CD4+, CD8+, or CD8+CD57+ T cells (not recorded which) from PBMCs. CDR3 residues: CASSLGTTGNEQYF. For the CDR3, the DNA is TGTGCCAGCAGCTTGGGGACTACCGGCAACGAGCAGTACTTC. Full variable domain (remainder filled in from reference TRBV7-2 and TRBJ2-7): GAGVSQSPSNKVTEKGKDVELRCDPISGHTALYWYRQSLGQGLEFLIYFQGNSAPDKSGLPSDRFSAERTGGSVSTLTIQRTQQEDSAVYLCASSLGTTGNEQYFGPGTRLTVT.